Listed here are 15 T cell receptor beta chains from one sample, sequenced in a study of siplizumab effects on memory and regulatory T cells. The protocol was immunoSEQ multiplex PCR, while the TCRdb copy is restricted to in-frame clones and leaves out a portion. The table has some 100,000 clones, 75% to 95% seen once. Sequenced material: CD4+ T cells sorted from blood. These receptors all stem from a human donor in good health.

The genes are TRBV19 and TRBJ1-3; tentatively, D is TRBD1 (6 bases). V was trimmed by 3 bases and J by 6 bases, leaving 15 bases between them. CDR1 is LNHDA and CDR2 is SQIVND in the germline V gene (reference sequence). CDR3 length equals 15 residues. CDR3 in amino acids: CASSISGGLENTIYF. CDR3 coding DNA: TGTGCCAGTAGTATTTCGGGGGGCCTGGAAAACACCATATATTTT.

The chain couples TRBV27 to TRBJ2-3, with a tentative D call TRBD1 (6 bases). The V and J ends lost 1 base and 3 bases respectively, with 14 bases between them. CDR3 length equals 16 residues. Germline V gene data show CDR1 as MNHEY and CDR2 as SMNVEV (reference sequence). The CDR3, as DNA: TGTGCCAGCAGTTTATTGACAGGACGATCGACAGATACGCAGTATTTT. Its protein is CASSLLTGRSTDTQYF.

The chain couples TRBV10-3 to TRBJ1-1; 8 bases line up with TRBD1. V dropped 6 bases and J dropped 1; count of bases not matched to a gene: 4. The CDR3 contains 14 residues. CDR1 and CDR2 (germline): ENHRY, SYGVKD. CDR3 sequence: CAIRPGGRNTEAFF. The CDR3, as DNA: TGTGCCATCAGACCAGGGGGCCGGAACACTGAAGCTTTCTTT.

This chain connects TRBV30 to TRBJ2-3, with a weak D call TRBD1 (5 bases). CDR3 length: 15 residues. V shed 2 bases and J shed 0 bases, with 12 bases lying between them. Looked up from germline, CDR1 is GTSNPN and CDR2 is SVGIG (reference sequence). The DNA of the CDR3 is TGTGCCTGGAGTATACAGGCCCTTAGCACAGATACGCAGTATTTT. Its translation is CAWSIQALSTDTQYF.

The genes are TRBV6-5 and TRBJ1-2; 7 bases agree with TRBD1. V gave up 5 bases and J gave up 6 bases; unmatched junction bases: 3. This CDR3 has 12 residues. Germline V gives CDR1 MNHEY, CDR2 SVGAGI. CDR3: CASSARGHGYTF. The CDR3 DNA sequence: TGTGCCAGCAGTGCAAGGGGGCATGGCTACACCTTC.

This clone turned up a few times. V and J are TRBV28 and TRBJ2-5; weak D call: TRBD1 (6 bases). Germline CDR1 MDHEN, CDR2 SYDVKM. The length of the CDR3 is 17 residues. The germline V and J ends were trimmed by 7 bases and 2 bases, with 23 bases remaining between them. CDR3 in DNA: TGTGCCAGCACCCCCTCTTGGTGGCAGGGGCAACAAGAGACCCAGTACTTC. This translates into CASTPSWWQGQQETQYF.

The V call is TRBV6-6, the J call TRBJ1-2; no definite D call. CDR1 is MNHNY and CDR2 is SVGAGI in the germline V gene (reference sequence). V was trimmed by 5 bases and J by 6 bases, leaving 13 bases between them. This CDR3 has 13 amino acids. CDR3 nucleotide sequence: TGTGCCAGCAGTGTGGGGTCTGTAAATGGCTACACCTTC. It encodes CASSVGSVNGYTF.

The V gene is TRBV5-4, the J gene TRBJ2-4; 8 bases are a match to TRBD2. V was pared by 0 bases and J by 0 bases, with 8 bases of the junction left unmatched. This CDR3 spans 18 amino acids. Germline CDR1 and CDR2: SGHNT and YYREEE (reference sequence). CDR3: CASSLVGAGEIAKNIQYF. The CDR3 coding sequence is TGTGCCAGCAGCTTGGTCGGAGCGGGGGAAATAGCCAAAAACATTCAGTACTTC.

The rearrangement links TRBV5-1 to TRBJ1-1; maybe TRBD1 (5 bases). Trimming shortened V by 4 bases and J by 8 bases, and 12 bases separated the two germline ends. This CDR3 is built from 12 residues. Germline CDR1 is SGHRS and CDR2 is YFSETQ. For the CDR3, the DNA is TGCGCCAGCAGCCCCCCAGGGAGCGAAGCTTTCTTT. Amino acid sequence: CASSPPGSEAFF.

The CDR3 bases are TGTGCCAGCAGACCAACGGGACAGGGGCCGCAGGGCTACACCTTC. Its protein is CASRPTGQGPQGYTF. V is TRBV28 and J is TRBJ1-2, with 10 nucleotides matching TRBD1. This CDR3 contains 15 residues. Germline loops: CDR1 MDHEN, CDR2 SYDVKM. V gave up 6 bases and J gave up 8 bases; unmatched junction bases: 12.

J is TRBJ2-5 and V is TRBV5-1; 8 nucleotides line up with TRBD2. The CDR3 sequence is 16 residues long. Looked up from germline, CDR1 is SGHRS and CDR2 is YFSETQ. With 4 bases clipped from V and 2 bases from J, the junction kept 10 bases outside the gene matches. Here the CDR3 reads CASSMGLGRSQETQYF. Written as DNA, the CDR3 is TGCGCCAGCAGCATGGGACTAGGTCGCTCGCAAGAGACCCAGTACTTC.

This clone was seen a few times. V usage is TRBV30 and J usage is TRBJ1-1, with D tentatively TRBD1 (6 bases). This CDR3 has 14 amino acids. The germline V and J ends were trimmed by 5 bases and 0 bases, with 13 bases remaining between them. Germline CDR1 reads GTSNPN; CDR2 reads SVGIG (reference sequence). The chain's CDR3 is CAWVQGIMNTEAFF. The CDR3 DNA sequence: TGTGCCTGGGTCCAGGGGATCATGAACACTGAAGCTTTCTTT.

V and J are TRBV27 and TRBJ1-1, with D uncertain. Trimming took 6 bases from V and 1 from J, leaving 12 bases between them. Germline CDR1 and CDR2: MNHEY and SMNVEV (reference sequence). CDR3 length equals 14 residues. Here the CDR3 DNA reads TGTGCCAGCAGCCGGGTACAGAAGAACACTGAAGCTTTCTTT. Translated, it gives CASSRVQKNTEAFF.

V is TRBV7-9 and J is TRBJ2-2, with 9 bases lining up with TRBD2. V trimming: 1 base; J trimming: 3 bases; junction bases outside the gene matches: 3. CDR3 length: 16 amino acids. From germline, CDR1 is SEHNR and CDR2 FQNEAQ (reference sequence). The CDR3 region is CASSLVRGGYTGELFF. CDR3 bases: TGTGCCAGCAGCTTAGTGCGGGGGGGCTACACCGGGGAGCTGTTTTTT.

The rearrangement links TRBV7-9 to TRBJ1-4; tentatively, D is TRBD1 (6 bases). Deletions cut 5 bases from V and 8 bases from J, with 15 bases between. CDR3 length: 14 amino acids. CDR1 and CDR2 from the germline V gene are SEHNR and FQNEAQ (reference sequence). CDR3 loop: CASSDQGSGEKLFF. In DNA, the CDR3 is TGTGCCAGCAGCGACCAGGGGTCTGGGGAAAAACTGTTTTTT. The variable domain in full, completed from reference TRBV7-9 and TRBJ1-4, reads DTGVSQNPRHKITKRGQNVTFRCDPISEHNRLYWYRQTLGQGPEFLTYFQNEAQLEKSRLLSDRFSAERPKGSFSTLEIQRTEQGDSAMYLCASSDQGSGEKLFFGSGTQLSVL.